Each of the 10 T cell receptor beta chains below was sequenced from the same sample in a study of molecular identifiers for immune sequencing clone quantification. From the PCR reads, TCRdb called clonotypes with MiXCR, one entry per CDR3 protein. This table holds 460,000 or so distinct CDR3 sequences, about a fifth found once. The sequenced material came from naive CD8+ T cells from blood, with Jurkat cell RNA spiked in. Described subset: FACS-sorted CD8+CD4-CCR7+CD45RA+ naive T cells. The receptors stem from a human donor in good health. Some libraries in this study had Jurkat cell RNA spiked in.

The J gene is TRBJ1-5, the V gene TRBV30; 9 bases map to TRBD1. Germline CDR1 GTSNPN, CDR2 SVGIG (reference sequence). The CDR3 extends over 16 amino acids. V trimming: 1 base; J trimming: 2 bases; junction bases outside the gene matches: 6. CDR3 region: CAWSGAGDRGNQPQHF. CDR3 nucleotide sequence: TGTGCCTGGAGTGGGGCCGGGGACAGGGGCAATCAGCCCCAGCATTTT.

This clonotype was counted many times. V gene TRBV20-1 combines with J gene TRBJ2-1; D may be TRBD1 (6 bases). V was pared by 3 bases and J by 6 bases, with 12 bases between. This CDR3 is built from 13 residues. Per the germline V gene, CDR1 is DFQATT and CDR2 is SNEGSKA (reference sequence). The DNA for the CDR3 is TGCAGTGCTAGTGTCCCCAGGGGCAATGAGCAGTTCTTC. It specifies CSASVPRGNEQFF.

The chain employs TRBV6-5 and TRBJ2-2; 11 bases align to TRBD2. V shed 2 bases, J shed 6 bases, and the junction held 5 bases outside the gene matches. Germline-derived CDR1 and CDR2 are MNHEY and SVGAGI. The CDR3 has 16 residues. The DNA for the CDR3 is TGTGCCAGCAGTTACGTAGCGGGGGGGCTTTCCGGGGAGCTGTTTTTT. This encodes CASSYVAGGLSGELFF.

A few counts support this clonotype. V and J are TRBV7-9 and TRBJ2-7; D call uncertain. V was pared by 10 bases and J by 1 base, with 14 bases between. Germline V lookup: CDR1 SEHNR, CDR2 FQNEAQ (reference sequence). The CDR3 is 13 amino acids. In DNA, the CDR3 is TGTGCCATCCAATCCCAATCTTCCTACGAGCAGTACTTC. Protein: CAIQSQSSYEQYF. Based on the CDR3 plus reference TRBV7-9 and TRBJ2-7, the full variable domain is DTGVSQNPRHKITKRGQNVTFRCDPISEHNRLYWYRQTLGQGPEFLTYFQNEAQLEKSRLLSDRFSAERPKGSFSTLEIQRTEQGDSAMYLCAIQSQSSYEQYFGPGTRLTVT.

This clonotype was counted ten times or more. The V and J genes are TRBV6-5 and TRBJ2-6; D may be TRBD2 (7 bases). CDR1 and CDR2 (germline): MNHEY, SVGAGI. The germline V and J ends were trimmed by 10 bases and 0 bases, with 16 bases remaining between them. The CDR3 has 16 amino acids. CDR3 in amino acids: CATAAGHISGANVLTF. CDR3 coding DNA: TGTGCCACCGCAGCGGGACACATCTCTGGGGCCAACGTCCTGACTTTC.

With respect to this clonotype: It may be a read error: a sequence one base away is much more abundant. The V gene is TRBV6-1, the J gene TRBJ2-3, with 8 positions matching TRBD1. Germline V gene lookup returns CDR1 MNHNS and CDR2 SASEGT. This CDR3 region has 15 residues. Trimming removed 3 bases from V and 5 bases from J; junction bases left unmatched: 7. The CDR3 protein is CASSEAGGLIDTQYF. For the CDR3, the DNA is TGTGCCAGCAGTGAGGCAGGGGGCCTGATAGATACGCAGTATTTT.

Comments on this clonotype: One base away lies a much larger clone, so this may be a sequencing read error. The conserved closing phenylalanine or tryptophan is absent in this CDR3, likely reflecting a read error. The V call is TRBV20-1, the J call TRBJ2-5; 9 nucleotides match TRBD2. The germline CDR1 and CDR2 sequences are DFQATT and SNEGSKA (reference sequence). The V segment lost 0 bases and the J segment 4 bases; nucleotides outside the gene matches: 15. CDR3 size: 18 residues. CDR3 nucleotides: TGCAGTGCTAGAGACCCTAGCGGGAATACTATTCGTTCAGAGACCCAGTACTGC. This translates into CSARDPSGNTIRSETQYC.

This clonotype has only a few counts. The genes are TRBV3-1 and TRBJ1-2; 7 nucleotides line up with TRBD1. The V gene end was trimmed by 1 base and the J gene end by 6 bases; junction bases not matched to a gene: 11. The germline V gene has CDR1 LGHDT and CDR2 YNNKEL (reference sequence). This CDR3 has 16 residues. This CDR3 is CASSQVGLTGEDGYTF. CDR3 in DNA: TGTGCCAGCAGCCAAGTGGGACTAACAGGGGAGGATGGCTACACCTTC.

This clonotype was seen ten or more times. The chain has TRBV20-1 and TRBJ2-2, with a weak D call TRBD2 (6 bases). The germline V gene encodes CDR1 DFQATT and CDR2 SNEGSKA (reference sequence). The CDR3 length is 13 residues. V shed 3 bases and J shed 4 bases, with 9 bases lying between them. The CDR3 DNA is TGCAGTGCTAGGGACTACCCCACCGGGGAGCTGTTTTTT. Translating gives CSARDYPTGELFF.

At least ten counts were recorded for this clonotype. V and J are TRBV28 and TRBJ1-4; 8 positions match TRBD1. The length of the CDR3 is 16 residues. The J segment lost 0 bases and the V segment lost 7 bases, leaving 7 bases of the junction unmatched. Germline V gene sequence: CDR1 MDHEN, CDR2 SYDVKM. Here the CDR3 DNA reads TGTGCCAGCAATCCCTACAGGGGGGCAACTAATGAAAAACTGTTTTTT. It codes for CASNPYRGATNEKLFF. The full variable domain, in which reference TRBV28 and TRBJ1-4 provide the parts outside the CDR3, is DVKVTQSSRYLVKRTGEKVFLECVQDMDHENMFWYRQDPGLGLRLIYFSYDVKMKEKGDIPEGYSVSREKKERFSLILESASTNQTSMYLCASNPYRGATNEKLFFGSGTQLSVL.